This T cell receptor beta chain was documented in a study of Ad26.COV2.S vaccination and SARS-CoV-2 variants. Study-wide background: Each vaccinee took Ad26.COV2.S intramuscularly, once or twice 56 days apart.

This sample's treatment: around 19 received Ad26.COV2.S at low or high dose, single or two shots; 5 received placebo; per-sample allocation not given. The investigators took samples on day 63 after the first vaccine or placebo injection. Within Boston, the person who donated was an adult of 18-55 years. With respect to this clone: Its antigen is not identified.

Study-level results: Total T cell responses, in the TCR breadth and depth analyses, may have been underestimated. Vaccine and placebo recipients had similar non-spike TCR breadth.

Method: immunoSEQ multiplex PCR; TCRdb's copy keeps in-frame clones and lacks some. Seen here are about 370,000 clones, 70% to 90% observed once, and the top ten hold 3% to 3.5%. This TCR was recovered from a person between 18 and 60 years old who received the Ad26.COV2.S COVID-19 vaccine or a placebo. The specimen was peripheral blood, collected in a trial of Ad26.COV2.S vaccine versus placebo.

DNA for the CDR3: TGTGCCAGCAGTCCCAGGACTTGGACTAGCTCTTACAATGAGCAGTTCTTC. It translates to CASSPRTWTSSYNEQFF. This chain connects TRBV6-2 or TRBV6-3 to TRBJ2-1, with 8 bases that match TRBD2. V dropped 5 bases and J dropped 4; count of bases not matched to a gene: 13. The CDR3 has 17 amino acids. The germline CDR1 and CDR2 sequences are MNHEY and SVGEGT.